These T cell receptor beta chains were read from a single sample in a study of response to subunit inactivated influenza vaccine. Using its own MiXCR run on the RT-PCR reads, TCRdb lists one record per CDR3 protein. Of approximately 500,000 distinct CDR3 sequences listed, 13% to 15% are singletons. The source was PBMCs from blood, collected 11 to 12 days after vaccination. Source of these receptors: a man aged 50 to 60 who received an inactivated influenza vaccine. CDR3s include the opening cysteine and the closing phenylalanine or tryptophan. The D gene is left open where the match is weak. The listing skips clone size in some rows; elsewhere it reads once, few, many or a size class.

CASSWSAGINQPQHF | TGTGCCAGCAGTTGGTCGGCAGGGATCAATCAGCCCCAGCATTTT | TRBJ1-5 | TRBV6-5 | NA | NA
CASSVVPAGMAEQYF | TGTGCCAGCAGCGTCGTTCCGGCAGGGATGGCCGAGCAGTACTTC | TRBJ2-7 | TRBV9 | NA | NA
CASRGAQYF | TGTGCCAGTAGGGGGGCGCAGTATTTT | TRBJ2-3 | TRBV28 | NA | few
CSARVSLRENFEITRSYNSPLHF | TGCAGTGCTAGAGTTTCCCTCAGGGAAAACTTTGAAATAACCCGCTCCTATAATTCACCCCTCCACTTT | TRBJ1-6 | TRBV20-1 | NA | many
CATSDNLGGAKNIQYF | TGTGCCACCAGTGATAACCTAGGGGGGGCCAAAAACATTCAGTACTTC | TRBJ2-4 | TRBV24-1 | NA | few
CASSWADYSYEQYF | TGTGCCAGCAGCTGGGCAGATTATTCCTACGAGCAGTACTTC | TRBJ2-7 | TRBV7-6 | NA | few
CASSLSGINEQFF | TGTGCCAGCAGTTTATCAGGGATAAATGAGCAGTTCTTC | TRBJ2-1 | TRBV28 | NA | NA
CASSEQGFGSNQPQHF | TGTGCCAGCAGTGAACAGGGATTCGGGAGCAATCAGCCCCAGCATTTT | TRBJ1-5 | TRBV6-4 | NA | few
CSVEDPPNDEQFF | TGCAGCGTTGAGGACCCACCCAACGATGAGCAGTTCTTC | TRBJ2-1 | TRBV29-1 | NA | many
CASRKALGQGNGELFF | TGTGCCAGCAGGAAAGCCCTTGGACAGGGGAACGGGGAGCTGTTTTTT | TRBJ2-2 | TRBV4-2 | TRBD1 | many
CSASGQGALTDTQYF | TGCAGTGCCTCCGGACAGGGGGCGCTGACAGATACGCAGTATTTT | TRBJ2-3 | TRBV20-1 | TRBD1 | once
CASSLLTSGGSFDTQYF | TGTGCCAGCAGTCTGCTGACTAGCGGGGGAAGCTTTGATACGCAGTATTTT | TRBJ2-3 | TRBV12-3/TRBV12-4 | TRBD2 | few
CASSKDRGPLMNEKLFF | TGTGCCAGCAGTAAGGACAGGGGGCCACTAATGAATGAAAAACTGTTTTTT | TRBJ1-4 | TRBV6-1 | TRBD1 | NA
CATSRGNLYGYTF | TGTGCCACCAGCAGGGGGAATCTCTATGGCTACACCTTC | TRBJ1-2 | TRBV15 | NA | NA
CAISEGGGGLTDTQYF | TGTGCCATCAGTGAGGGGGGTGGAGGGCTCACAGATACGCAGTATTTT | TRBJ2-3 | TRBV10-3 | NA | NA
CASSGSSDYNSPLHF | TGTGCCAGCTCAGGGTCAAGCGACTATAATTCACCCCTCCACTTT | TRBJ1-6 | TRBV18 | NA | NA
CASIPGGWEPRTGELFF | TGTGCCAGCATCCCGGGGGGGTGGGAACCTCGGACCGGGGAGCTGTTTTTT | TRBJ2-2 | TRBV11-1 | TRBD2 | NA
CASSRLGSPLHF | TGCGCCAGCAGCCGTTTAGGGTCACCCCTCCACTTT | TRBJ1-6 | TRBV4-3 | NA | few
CSARPWGNEQFF | TGCAGTGCTAGGCCGTGGGGTAATGAGCAGTTCTTC | TRBJ2-1 | TRBV20-1 | NA | NA
CASSYSTGPTYEQYF | TGTGCCAGCAGTTACTCTACAGGGCCGACCTACGAGCAGTACTTC | TRBJ2-7 | TRBV6-5 | NA | NA
CASTSGTQGLGNEQFF | TGTGCCAGCACCTCCGGGACACAGGGACTGGGCAATGAGCAGTTCTTC | TRBJ2-1 | TRBV12-3/TRBV12-4 | NA | NA
CSAGSNVADTQYF | TGCAGCGCCGGATCCAACGTTGCAGATACGCAGTATTTT | TRBJ2-3 | TRBV29-1 | NA | many
CASSGASSGNTIYF | TGTGCCAGCTCAGGGGCAAGCTCTGGAAACACCATATATTTT | TRBJ1-3 | TRBV9 | NA | few
CASSTGGVREKLFF | TGTGCCAGCAGCACCGGGGGGGTTAGAGAAAAACTGTTTTTT | TRBJ1-4 | TRBV7-8 | NA | once
CASSLVRGGFYGYTF | TGTGCCAGCAGTTTAGTCAGGGGGGGGTTCTATGGCTACACCTTC | TRBJ1-2 | TRBV12-3/TRBV12-4 | TRBD1 | few
CSAIQVVDEKLFF | TGCAGTGCTATACAGGTCGTTGATGAAAAACTGTTTTTT | TRBJ1-4 | TRBV20-1 | NA | NA
CASSGDTGVVSGANVLTF | TGTGCCAGCAGTGGTGACACGGGGGTTGTGTCTGGGGCCAACGTCCTGACTTTC | TRBJ2-6 | TRBV25-1 | NA | few
CSASRMRRSGVLDGYTF | TGCAGTGCTAGCAGGATGCGCCGGTCAGGGGTACTGGATGGCTACACCTTC | TRBJ1-2 | TRBV20-1 | NA | NA
CASSVGLATGGQYF | TGTGCCAGCAGTGTCGGACTAGCGACCGGGGGGCAGTATTTT | TRBJ2-3 | TRBV5-4 | TRBD2 | few
CASSLGAANSPLHF | TGTGCCAGCAGTTTAGGGGCGGCTAATTCACCCCTCCACTTT | TRBJ1-6 | TRBV12-3/TRBV12-4 | NA | NA
CASSLKGSNIQYF | TGTGCCAGCAGCTTGAAGGGGTCAAACATTCAGTACTTC | TRBJ2-4 | TRBV7-2 | NA | few
CASSSGITNGGLFF | TGTGCCAGCAGCTCCGGGATAACTAACGGGGGGCTGTTTTTT | TRBJ2-2 | TRBV5-6 | NA | few
CASSTLGTGGDEQFF | TGCGCCAGCAGTACCTTGGGGACAGGTGGGGATGAGCAGTTCTTC | TRBJ2-1 | TRBV10-1 | TRBD1 | few
CASSRGQGLPQHF | TGTGCCAGCAGTAGGGGACAGGGGCTGCCCCAGCATTTT | TRBJ1-5 | TRBV12-3/TRBV12-4 | TRBD1 | NA
CASSLLAGSYEQYF | TGTGCCAGCAGCCTCCTTGCAGGCTCCTACGAGCAGTACTTC | TRBJ2-7 | TRBV12-3/TRBV12-4 | NA | many
CASSQDGVAGYEQYF | TGCGCCAGCAGCCAAGACGGAGTAGCGGGATACGAGCAGTACTTC | TRBJ2-7 | TRBV4-1 | TRBD2 | NA
CASSSSGGQAYNEQFF | TGTGCCAGCAGCTCATCAGGGGGACAGGCCTACAATGAGCAGTTCTTC | TRBJ2-1 | TRBV11-2 | TRBD1 | NA
CASTGGASGTKYEQYF | TGCGCCAGCACCGGGGGGGCTAGCGGAACTAAATACGAGCAGTACTTC | TRBJ2-7 | TRBV5-1 | TRBD2 | NA
CASSLTSGAGELFF | TGCGCCAGCAGCTTGACTAGTGGCGCCGGGGAGCTGTTTTTT | TRBJ2-2 | TRBV5-1 | NA | NA
CSARWGVKGNEQFF | TGCAGCGCGAGATGGGGGGTAAAAGGGAATGAGCAGTTCTTC | TRBJ2-1 | TRBV29-1 | NA | NA
CASSSWGVTGELFF | TGTGCCAGCAGCTCCTGGGGGGTCACCGGGGAGCTGTTTTTT | TRBJ2-2 | TRBV12-3/TRBV12-4 | NA | few
CASSLREGSYNEQFF | TGCGCCAGCAGCTTGCGGGAGGGCTCCTACAATGAGCAGTTCTTC | TRBJ2-1 | TRBV5-1 | TRBD2 | NA
CSARTMAGHFYEQYF | TGCAGTGCTCGAACCATGGCCGGGCATTTTTACGAGCAGTACTTC | TRBJ2-7 | TRBV20-1 | NA | NA
CASTRTGGNQPQHF | TGTGCCAGCACCCGGACAGGCGGCAATCAGCCCCAGCATTTT | TRBJ1-5 | TRBV12-3/TRBV12-4 | TRBD1 | few
CASSELAGAQETQYF | TGTGCCAGCAGTGAGTTGGCAGGGGCACAAGAGACCCAGTACTTC | TRBJ2-5 | TRBV2 | NA | few
CASSPPVNYEQYF | TGTGCCAGCAGTCCCCCCGTTAACTACGAGCAGTACTTC | TRBJ2-7 | TRBV28 | NA | few